The 29 T cell receptor beta chains below all came from one sample that was sequenced in a study of blood T cell repertoires in COVID-19 (dated by TCRdb to 2018 to 2021). Receptor amplification or capture employed the immunoSEQ multiplex PCR assay. TCRdb carries this immuneACCESS record with in-frame sequences only. Its versions omit some clonotypes, under half of them owing to an unresolved V gene in the studies checked, with the rest unexplained. The sample yields hundreds of thousands of clones; about 90% were counted once. Of the sample, around 0.8% falls within the top ten clones. The source material was PBMCs or T cells enriched from blood (not recorded which). The receptors were sampled from a middle-aged man who had been exposed to COVID-19.

The chain has TRBV2 and TRBJ1-6; 7 bases line up with TRBD1. CDR1 and CDR2 (germline): SNHLY, FYNNEI. CDR3 length equals 14 residues. Germline trimming cut 5 bases from V and 14 bases from J; bases unmatched to any gene: 12. CDR3 DNA sequence: TGTGCCAGCAGTACCGGGACAGCCGCTCTTACCCTCCACTTT. Translation gives CASSTGTAALTLHF.

This chain uses TRBV18 with TRBJ1-5, with unresolved D. Germline V gene sequence: CDR1 KGHSH, CDR2 LQKENI. V was clipped by 2 bases and J by 9 bases, with 14 bases between them. CDR3 size: 14 residues. CDR3 in DNA: TGTGCCAGCTCACCAGGACCGCGGGGAATGCCCCAGCATTTT. It codes for CASSPGPRGMPQHF.

The chain links TRBV9 to TRBJ1-4; a weak D match, TRBD1 (5 bases). The V end lost 3 bases, the J end lost 0 bases, and 6 bases lay between the germline ends. Germline CDR1 SGDLS, CDR2 YYNGEE. The CDR3 runs 14 residues. The CDR3 spells CASSETATNEKLFF. As DNA, the CDR3 is TGTGCCAGCAGCGAGACAGCAACTAATGAAAAACTGTTTTTT.

V and J are TRBV3-1 (or the pseudogene TRBV3-2) and TRBJ2-1; a possible D gene is TRBD2 (5 bases). Germline V gives CDR1 LGHDT, CDR2 YNNKEL (reference sequence). Trimming shortened V by 7 bases and J by 5 bases, and 18 bases separated the two germline ends. The CDR3 covers 15 residues. CDR3 sequence reads: CASNTRGSADNEQFF. The CDR3 DNA is TGTGCCAGCAATACCCGTGGATCAGCGGACAATGAGCAGTTCTTC.

The chain carries TRBV25-1 and TRBJ1-4; weak D call: TRBD1 (5 bases). This CDR3 region has 17 residues. The ends were cut back, 1 base at V and 4 bases at J, with 16 bases in the middle. Germline V CDR1 and CDR2: MGHDK, SYGVNS. CDR3 region: CASSESKPGTYNEKLFF. DNA of the CDR3: TGTGCCAGCAGTGAATCAAAGCCGGGGACTTATAATGAAAAACTGTTTTTT.

The V call is TRBV28, the J call TRBJ2-1, with TRBD1 matching over 9 bases. Germline assignment: CDR1 MDHEN and CDR2 SYDVKM. Germline trimming cut 8 bases from V and 9 bases from J; bases unmatched to any gene: 14. CDR3 length: 15 amino acids. In nucleotides, the CDR3 is TGTGCCAGCTCCTACTCCGGGACAGGGAGTGGTGAGCAGTTCTTC. It specifies CASSYSGTGSGEQFF.

The rearrangement links TRBV28 to TRBJ1-2; possible D gene TRBD1, 6 bases. Germline assignment: CDR1 MDHEN and CDR2 SYDVKM. The germline V and J ends were trimmed by 1 base and 4 bases, with 13 bases remaining between them. The CDR3 runs to 15 residues. In DNA, the CDR3 is TGTGCCAGCAGTTTATCCAGGGGAGCCACCTATGGCTACACCTTC. Its translation: CASSLSRGATYGYTF.

This rearrangement joins TRBV27 to TRBJ2-2, with D tentatively TRBD2 (6 bases). The CDR3 sequence is 14 residues long. Trimming stripped 6 bases from V and 4 bases from J, with 12 bases between. Germline V gene data show CDR1 as MNHEY and CDR2 as SMNVEV (reference sequence). The CDR3 DNA reads TGTGCCAGCAGCTTGACTAGTCTCACCGGGGAGCTGTTTTTT. This gives the protein CASSLTSLTGELFF.

The V and J genes are TRBV25-1 and TRBJ1-2; possibly TRBD1 for D (6 bases). This CDR3 is built from 13 residues. Germline CDR1 reads MGHDK; CDR2 reads SYGVNS. Trimming left V 2 bases short and J 8 bases short, with 12 bases between. The CDR3 loop reads CASSEDRPVGYTF. CDR3 bases: TGTGCCAGCAGTGAAGACAGGCCGGTGGGCTACACCTTC.

The genes are TRBV25-1 and TRBJ2-1; D is unclear. The CDR3 sequence is 13 residues long. Per the germline V gene, CDR1 is MGHDK and CDR2 is SYGVNS. Trimming stripped 2 bases from V and 10 bases from J, with 12 bases between. The CDR3 is CASSEVNRWEQFF. Here the CDR3 DNA reads TGTGCCAGCAGTGAAGTAAACAGATGGGAGCAGTTCTTC.

The rearrangement links TRBV13 to TRBJ1-1; maybe TRBD1 (6 bases). The CDR3 is 14 amino acids. From germline, CDR1 is PRHDT and CDR2 FYEKMQ (reference sequence). V shed 3 bases and J shed 3 bases, with 11 bases lying between them. CDR3 nucleotide sequence: TGTGCCAGCAGCTTGGGGGCGTTGTACACTGAAGCTTTCTTT. It yields the protein CASSLGALYTEAFF.

The chain recombines TRBV7-2 with TRBJ1-5; 12 bases are shared with TRBD1. Trimming removed 4 bases from V and 5 bases from J; junction bases left unmatched: 9. There are 17 residues in the CDR3. Germline CDR1 is SGHTA and CDR2 is FQGNSA. CDR3 in DNA: TGTGCCAGCAGCTCGACTTTCCGGGACAGGGGGCATCAGCCCCAGCATTTT. Translating it yields CASSSTFRDRGHQPQHF.

V and J are TRBV24-1 and TRBJ2-2; D is perhaps TRBD2 (5 bases). Germline values: CDR1 KGHDR, CDR2 SFDVKD. V was cut by 10 bases and J by 1 base, with 12 bases left in between. The CDR3 length is 14 residues. As DNA, the CDR3 is TGTGCCACTCGAGCGCGGGTGAACACCGGGGAGCTGTTTTTT. Protein: CATRARVNTGELFF.

This clone appeared a few times. The chain uses TRBV6-6 and TRBJ2-1; D perhaps matches TRBD1 (6 bases). Between the trimmed V and J ends, which lost 5 bases and 4 bases, there was a span of 21 bases. This CDR3 comprises 17 residues. Germline values: CDR1 MNHNY, CDR2 SVGAGI (reference sequence). The DNA of the CDR3 is TGTGCCAGCAGTCTCCACCCGGACAGCGGACCGTACAATGAGCAGTTCTTC. Translation gives CASSLHPDSGPYNEQFF.

This chain links TRBV7-3 with TRBJ1-5, with D unclear. Looked up from germline, CDR1 is SGHTA and CDR2 is FQGTGA. V dropped 4 bases and J dropped 7 bases, with 11 bases sitting between them. There are 13 residues in the CDR3. The CDR3 reads CASSSDLGQPQHF. For the CDR3, the DNA is TGTGCCAGCAGCTCCGACCTGGGCCAGCCCCAGCATTTT.

The chain uses TRBV3-1 (or the pseudogene TRBV3-2) and TRBJ2-5; D possibly corresponds to TRBD1 (8 bases). Germline V gives CDR1 LGHDT, CDR2 YNNKEL (reference sequence). The V end lost 5 bases, the J end lost 5 bases, and 21 bases lay between the germline ends. The CDR3 has 16 residues. The CDR3 spells CASSSRTGGDFETQYF. The CDR3 region has the DNA TGTGCCAGCAGCTCTCGCACAGGGGGGGACTTTGAGACCCAGTACTTC.

This chain links TRBV19 with TRBJ2-1; D unclear. The CDR3 contains 13 residues. Germline-derived CDR1 and CDR2 are LNHDA and SQIVND (reference sequence). The V and J ends lost 8 bases and 8 bases respectively, with 16 bases between them. CDR3 DNA sequence: TGTGCCAGTTCACGAATTGGTTCGGATGAGCAGTTCTTC. Translation: CASSRIGSDEQFF.

The CDR3 coding sequence is TGTGCCAGCAGCACTGGACAGATCACAGATACGCAGTATTTT. Amino acid sequence: CASSTGQITDTQYF. The V gene is TRBV5-4, the J gene TRBJ2-3; D perhaps matches TRBD1 (6 bases). Trimming cost V 4 bases and J 2 bases, with 11 bases left between them. The CDR3 runs 14 residues. From germline, CDR1 is SGHNT and CDR2 YYREEE (reference sequence).

CDR3 protein: CAWRLTGLETQYF. The CDR3 DNA sequence: TGTGCCTGGAGACTTACAGGGTTGGAGACCCAGTACTTC. This chain joins TRBV30 and TRBJ2-5, with D possibly matching TRBD1 (6 bases). Germline-derived CDR1 and CDR2 are GTSNPN and SVGIG (reference sequence). CDR3 length: 13 amino acids. V lost 3 bases to trimming and J lost 5 bases, with 13 bases between them.

The chain joins TRBV6-5 to TRBJ2-7; perhaps TRBD1 as D (5 bases). The V end was cut by 5 bases, the J end by 4 bases, with 9 bases between. Germline V gene lookup returns CDR1 MNHEY and CDR2 SVGAGI. This CDR3 is built from 12 residues. CDR3 nucleotides: TGTGCCAGCAGTCTAACAGGTTACGAGCAGTACGTC. Its protein is CASSLTGYEQYV.

The chain combines TRBV19 with TRBJ1-2; TRBD1 matches 8 bases. The germline V gene has CDR1 LNHDA and CDR2 SQIVND (reference sequence). There are 16 residues in the CDR3. V was clipped by 2 bases and J by 6 bases; unmatched bases: 11. The CDR3 sequence: CASSILSGGAANGYTF. Here the CDR3 DNA reads TGTGCCAGTAGTATATTGTCAGGGGGCGCGGCTAATGGCTACACCTTC.

The V call is TRBV7-9, the J call TRBJ1-4; the match to TRBD1 covers 7 bases. The CDR3 is 14 residues long. V lost 2 bases and J lost 13; bases outside the gene matches: 10. Germline values: CDR1 SEHNR, CDR2 FQNEAQ (reference sequence). The CDR3 protein is CASSLSGRGRLLFF. The CDR3 region has the DNA TGTGCCAGCAGCTTAAGCGGCAGGGGGAGGCTACTGTTTTTT.

This clone came up a few times. The J gene is TRBJ1-6, the V gene TRBV11-3; the D is unclear. Germline lookup yields CDR1 SGHNT and CDR2 YENEEA. This CDR3 spans 16 amino acids. V gave up 5 bases and J gave up 8 bases, with 19 bases separating them. The CDR3 bases are TGTGCCAGCAGCCTGCCCTATGGACTGATGGATTCACCCCTCCACTTT. It encodes CASSLPYGLMDSPLHF.

The chain links TRBV27 to TRBJ1-5; D gene unclear. Germline values: CDR1 MNHEY, CDR2 SMNVEV (reference sequence). Trimming removed 0 bases at V and 0 bases at J, with 12 bases between. This CDR3 spans 17 amino acids. CDR3 nucleotide sequence: TGTGCCAGCAGTTTATCAGGAGGGTTCGGTAGCAATCAGCCCCAGCATTTT. Protein product: CASSLSGGFGSNQPQHF.

The chain couples TRBV6-5 to TRBJ1-5; D not resolved. V dropped 6 bases and J dropped 6 bases, with 12 bases sitting between them. Germline V gene lookup returns CDR1 MNHEY and CDR2 SVGAGI. The CDR3 has 13 residues. The CDR3 loop is CASRAGFGQPQHF. CDR3 in DNA: TGTGCCAGCAGGGCGGGGTTTGGTCAGCCCCAGCATTTT.

The gene calls are TRBV7-3 and TRBJ1-3, with unresolved D. Trimming removed 1 base from V and 4 bases from J, with 11 bases in between. Germline-derived CDR1 and CDR2 are SGHTA and FQGTGA. The CDR3 totals 15 residues. CDR3: CASSLRSGEGNTIYF. DNA of the CDR3: TGTGCCAGCAGCTTAAGATCCGGGGAAGGAAACACCATATATTTT.

The genes are TRBV10-3 and TRBJ1-1; D is undetermined. V dropped 6 bases and J dropped 2 bases, with 16 bases sitting between them. CDR1 ENHRY and CDR2 SYGVKD come from the germline V gene. The CDR3 spans 15 residues. The CDR3 region has the DNA TGTGCCATCAGGGCGGAGGTACGGGGAAACACTGAAGCTTTCTTT. It yields the protein CAIRAEVRGNTEAFF.

The chain combines TRBV9 with TRBJ2-1, with D perhaps TRBD2 (5 bases). From germline, CDR1 is SGDLS and CDR2 YYNGEE. The V end was cut by 0 bases, the J end by 3 bases, with 13 bases between. This CDR3 is 16 amino acids long. The DNA for the CDR3 is TGTGCCAGCAGCGTAGGGGGAGTATCATACTACAATGAGCAGTTCTTC. Translating gives CASSVGGVSYYNEQFF.

The J gene is TRBJ2-1, the V gene TRBV11-3; 11 nucleotides agree with TRBD2. The CDR3 runs 18 residues. Germline lookup yields CDR1 SGHNT and CDR2 YENEEA. V shed 3 bases, J shed 2 bases, and the junction held 9 bases outside the gene matches. The CDR3 here is CASSLVESGLAAYNEQFF. The CDR3 region has the DNA TGTGCCAGCAGCTTGGTTGAATCGGGACTAGCGGCCTACAATGAGCAGTTCTTC.